A single sample gave rise to the 29 T cell receptor beta chains below, sequenced in a study of blood T cell repertoires in COVID-19. Here immunoSEQ multiplex PCR was the method, and the copy in TCRdb shows in-frame clones only, minus some. The repertoire holds 150,000 to 200,000 clones, with roughly 84% as singletons. Source material: peripheral blood. These receptors were obtained from a woman over 75 with active or convalescent COVID-19.

The genes are TRBV6-5 and TRBJ1-4; D is perhaps TRBD1 (5 bases). The CDR3 has 13 residues. The germline V gene encodes CDR1 MNHEY and CDR2 SVGAGI. Trimming removed 6 bases from V and 6 bases from J, with 11 bases in between. CDR3 nucleotides: TGTGCCAGCAGCCCCGGGGGTTATGAAAAACTGTTTTTT. Residues: CASSPGGYEKLFF.

This clone has a single count. The V call is TRBV10-1, the J call TRBJ1-3; 7 nucleotides agree with TRBD1. The CDR3 has 17 amino acids. J gave up 0 bases and V 6 bases, and 11 bases lay outside the gene matches. Germline V lookup: CDR1 WNHNN, CDR2 SYGVQD (reference sequence). The CDR3 loop is CASSRDSYGGSGNTIYF. The CDR3 nucleotides are TGCGCCAGCAGCCGGGACAGCTATGGGGGCTCTGGAAACACCATATATTTT.

The chain joins TRBV7-9 to TRBJ2-5, with D uncertain. With 1 base removed from V and 2 bases from J, the gap between germline ends came to 8 bases. The germline V gene encodes CDR1 SEHNR and CDR2 FQNEAQ (reference sequence). This CDR3 has 14 amino acids. The CDR3 DNA reads TGTGCCAGCAGCTTAGTCAGTATTCAAGAGACCCAGTACTTC. The encoded protein is CASSLVSIQETQYF.

This sequence joins TRBV5-1 and TRBJ2-3; D may be TRBD1 (6 bases). Trimming shortened V by 4 bases and J by 0 bases, and 9 bases separated the two germline ends. The CDR3 has 14 amino acids. From germline, CDR1 is SGHRS and CDR2 YFSETQ. In nucleotides, the CDR3 is TGCGCCAGCAGCCTGGACAGAAGCACAGATACGCAGTATTTT. Its translation: CASSLDRSTDTQYF.

The V call is TRBV6-2 or TRBV6-3, the J call TRBJ2-7; 8 nucleotides agree with TRBD1. The CDR3 is 15 amino acids. CDR1 MNHEY and CDR2 SVGEGT come from the germline V gene. The J segment lost 2 bases and the V segment lost 6 bases, leaving 9 bases of the junction unmatched. CDR3: CASSQTGALTYEQYF. In DNA form, the CDR3 reads TGTGCCAGCAGCCAGACAGGGGCCCTCACCTACGAGCAGTACTTC.

This rearrangement joins TRBV5-1 to TRBJ2-7, with 10 positions matching TRBD1. This CDR3 has 15 amino acids. Germline values: CDR1 SGHRS, CDR2 YFSETQ. The trim removed 4 bases at V and 5 bases at J, leaving 9 bases unmatched. The CDR3 region is CASSTGGTGANEQYF. DNA of the CDR3: TGCGCCAGCAGCACCGGCGGGACAGGGGCCAACGAGCAGTACTTC.

This clone was seen more than once but under ten times. The V gene is TRBV10-3, the J gene TRBJ1-1, with D possibly matching TRBD1 (6 bases). The CDR3 length is 15 residues. Trimming removed 4 bases from V and 1 base from J, with 13 bases in between. In germline, CDR1 is ENHRY, CDR2 SYGVKD. CDR3: CAISVAGAQNTEAFF. CDR3 in DNA: TGTGCCATCAGTGTGGCAGGGGCACAGAACACTGAAGCTTTCTTT.

The rearrangement joins TRBV7-3 to TRBJ2-5, with 12 bases lining up with TRBD2. This CDR3 comprises 15 residues. The V gene end was trimmed by 3 bases and the J gene end by 5 bases; junction bases not matched to a gene: 4. The germline V gene has CDR1 SGHTA and CDR2 FQGTGA. The CDR3 DNA follows: TGTGCCAGCAGCTTGACTAGCGGGGGAACGGAGACCCAGTACTTC. This gives the protein CASSLTSGGTETQYF.

The chain joins TRBV11-3 to TRBJ2-1; 10 nucleotides match TRBD1. Per the germline V gene, CDR1 is SGHNT and CDR2 is YENEEA. The CDR3 runs to 19 residues. Trimming at V came to 6 bases and at J to 0 bases, leaving 14 bases not matched to a gene. DNA for the CDR3: TGTGCCAGCAGTAGAGGGACAGGGGTCGTAGGGCGCTCCTACAATGAGCAGTTCTTC. Translating gives CASSRGTGVVGRSYNEQFF.

The CDR3 reads CASSVVGGGTDTQYF. Written as DNA, the CDR3 is TGTGCCAGCAGCGTAGTAGGGGGCGGCACAGATACGCAGTATTTT. V is TRBV9 and J is TRBJ2-3; 7 nucleotides agree with TRBD1. This CDR3 is 15 amino acids long. Germline values: CDR1 SGDLS, CDR2 YYNGEE. V lost 0 bases, J lost 1 base, and 2 bases stayed unmatched.

This clone came up a few times. The V call is TRBV5-6, the J call TRBJ2-5; 7 nucleotides line up with TRBD1. The V gene end was trimmed by 7 bases and the J gene end by 5 bases; junction bases not matched to a gene: 8. Looked up from germline, CDR1 is SGHDT and CDR2 is YYEEEE. The CDR3 is 13 residues long. The CDR3 loop is CASRDSRRETQYF. CDR3 DNA: TGTGCCAGCCGGGACAGCCGACGTGAGACCCAGTACTTC.

J is TRBJ2-6 and V is TRBV11-3; tentative D call: TRBD1 (6 bases). Germline assignment: CDR1 SGHNT and CDR2 YENEEA. The CDR3 extends over 18 amino acids. Trimming stripped 6 bases from V and 0 bases from J, with 18 bases between. The CDR3: CASSFRGTSFSGANVLTF. DNA of the CDR3: TGTGCCAGCAGTTTCAGGGGAACGTCCTTCTCTGGGGCCAACGTCCTGACTTTC.

V usage is TRBV7-2 and J usage is TRBJ2-7, with D unresolved. This CDR3 has 12 amino acids. Germline V gives CDR1 SGHTA, CDR2 FQGNSA. Trimming removed 1 base at V and 3 bases at J, with 4 bases between. The CDR3, as DNA: TGTGCCAGCAGCTTAGGAGTCTACGAGCAGTACTTC. Protein product: CASSLGVYEQYF.

This sequence joins TRBV9 and TRBJ2-2; TRBD1 aligns across 8 bases. Germline V gives CDR1 SGDLS, CDR2 YYNGEE. This CDR3 has 15 amino acids. The V gene end was trimmed by 4 bases and the J gene end by 4 bases; junction bases not matched to a gene: 6. CDR3 in amino acids: CASSQTGVGTGELFF. The CDR3 nucleotides read TGTGCCAGCAGCCAGACAGGGGTGGGCACCGGGGAGCTGTTTTTT. Supplemented by reference TRBV9 and TRBJ2-2, the full variable domain reads DSGVTQTPKHLITATGQRVTLRCSPRSGDLSVYWYQQSLDQGLQFLIQYYNGEERAKGNILERFSAQQFPDLHSELNLSSLELGDSALYFCASSQTGVGTGELFFGEGSRLTVL.

The CDR3 protein is CATSRDLAGGTQETQYF. The DNA of the CDR3 is TGTGCCACCAGCAGAGACCTAGCGGGGGGCACACAAGAGACCCAGTACTTC. The V gene is TRBV15, the J gene TRBJ2-5; the match to TRBD2 covers 11 bases. This CDR3 region has 17 residues. Germline values: CDR1 LNHNV, CDR2 YYDKDF (reference sequence). V shed 0 bases and J 2 bases; nucleotides not matched to a gene: 5.

This clone was observed once. The chain recombines TRBV5-8 with TRBJ1-5; 7 bases are shared with TRBD1. J gave up 7 bases and V 4 bases, and 8 bases lay outside the gene matches. Germline V CDR1 and CDR2: SGHTS, YDEGEE. The CDR3 contains 14 residues. This chain's CDR3 is CASSRQGVGQPQHF. CDR3 in DNA: TGTGCCAGCAGCAGACAGGGAGTCGGGCAGCCCCAGCATTTT.

The chain joins TRBV20-1 to TRBJ1-2; D gene unclear. Per germline, CDR1 DFQATT and CDR2 SNEGSKA (reference sequence). This CDR3 comprises 12 residues. Trimming took 3 bases from V and 7 from J, leaving 12 bases between them. The CDR3 spells CSASSETVGYTF. As DNA, the CDR3 is TGCAGTGCTAGTTCGGAGACTGTTGGCTACACCTTC.

This clone is a singleton in its sample. The chain is built from TRBV15 and TRBJ1-5, with D unresolved. This CDR3 contains 15 residues. Trimming left V 0 bases short and J 1 base short, with 7 bases between. The germline CDR1 and CDR2 sequences are LNHNV and YYDKDF (reference sequence). DNA for the CDR3: TGTGCCACCAGCAGAGATCCGGGAAGCAATCAGCCCCAGCATTTT. As protein: CATSRDPGSNQPQHF.

The gene calls are TRBV9 and TRBJ2-7; D gene uncertain. Germline CDR1 is SGDLS and CDR2 is YYNGEE. Trimming removed 0 bases from V and 2 bases from J, with 12 bases in between. The CDR3 sequence is 15 residues long. CDR3 region: CASSVGLHETYEQYF. For the CDR3, the DNA is TGTGCCAGCAGCGTAGGGTTACACGAAACCTACGAGCAGTACTTC.

This chain connects TRBV3-1 (or the pseudogene TRBV3-2) to TRBJ1-1; 8 positions agree with TRBD1. The CDR3 extends over 13 amino acids. V lost 6 bases, J lost 3 bases, and 3 bases stayed unmatched. Germline V gives CDR1 LGHDT, CDR2 YNNKEL (reference sequence). The DNA for the CDR3 is TGTGCCAGCAGACACAGGGGGGACACTGAAGCTTTCTTT. Amino acid sequence: CASRHRGDTEAFF.

This clone came up a few times. This sequence joins TRBV5-5 and TRBJ2-3, with 8 nucleotides matching TRBD1. CDR3 length: 14 amino acids. V trimming: 4 bases; J trimming: 3 bases; junction bases outside the gene matches: 4. Germline CDR1 SGHKS, CDR2 YYEKEE (reference sequence). In DNA form, the CDR3 reads TGTGCCAGCAGCGCGGACAGGGTAACAGATACGCAGTATTTT. It translates to CASSADRVTDTQYF.

DNA for the CDR3: TGTGCCTGGAGTGCTGAGGGACTAGCGGGAACCGGGGAGCTGTTTTTT. Encoded protein: CAWSAEGLAGTGELFF. The V and J genes are TRBV30 and TRBJ2-2; 13 nucleotides align to TRBD2. After removal of 1 base from V and 5 bases from J, the junction contained 4 bases not matched to a gene. Germline values: CDR1 GTSNPN, CDR2 SVGIG (reference sequence). The CDR3 covers 16 residues.

CDR3 protein: CASSSPSGQETQYF. CDR3 nucleotide sequence: TGTGCCAGCAGTTCACCGAGCGGTCAAGAGACCCAGTACTTC. The J gene is TRBJ2-5, the V gene TRBV5-4, with a tentative D call TRBD2 (5 bases). CDR1 and CDR2 from the germline V gene are SGHNT and YYREEE (reference sequence). Deletions cut 5 bases from V and 2 bases from J, with 13 bases between. The CDR3 is 14 amino acids.

This clone was detected a few times. The V call is TRBV7-2, the J call TRBJ1-5; D remains ambiguous. Looked up from germline, CDR1 is SGHTA and CDR2 is FQGNSA. The CDR3 totals 13 residues. V was pared by 5 bases and J by 2 bases, with 7 bases between. Here the CDR3 DNA reads TGTGCCAGCAGCCCCCCGGGCAATCAGCCCCAGCATTTT. Amino acids: CASSPPGNQPQHF.

The chain links TRBV5-1 to TRBJ1-2; D might be TRBD1 (6 bases). CDR3 length equals 15 residues. Trimming left V 4 bases short and J 2 bases short, with 15 bases between. Germline V gene lookup returns CDR1 SGHRS and CDR2 YFSETQ. The CDR3 spells CASSPSGQNNYGYTF. Here the CDR3 DNA reads TGCGCCAGCAGCCCTAGCGGACAGAACAACTATGGCTACACCTTC.

The V call is TRBV28, the J call TRBJ1-3, with TRBD1 identical over 11 bases. Germline CDR1 MDHEN, CDR2 SYDVKM. V lost 7 bases, J lost 8 bases, and 13 bases stayed unmatched. This CDR3 has 16 amino acids. As DNA, the CDR3 is TGTGCCAGCACCCCTAGCCGAGGACAGGGGGCATACACCATATATTTT. This sequence encodes CASTPSRGQGAYTIYF.

The chain is built from TRBV18 and TRBJ2-5; the D gene is possibly TRBD2 (6 bases). The CDR3 is made up of 15 amino acids. From germline, CDR1 is KGHSH and CDR2 LQKENI. V was cut by 3 bases and J by 5 bases, with 16 bases left in between. CDR3 in DNA: TGTGCCAGCTCACCCCAGATGGCTGGAGGGGAGACCCAGTACTTC. Residues: CASSPQMAGGETQYF.

In its sample, this clone was seen once. The genes are TRBV6-5 and TRBJ2-1; 10 bases are a match to TRBD1. With V trimmed by 7 bases and J by 1 base, 4 bases remained unmatched. The CDR3 totals 15 residues. Germline assignment: CDR1 MNHEY and CDR2 SVGAGI. CDR3 sequence reads: CASTRTGGSYNEQFF. The CDR3 DNA follows: TGTGCCAGCACCCGGACAGGGGGATCCTACAATGAGCAGTTCTTC.

CDR3 amino acids: CASSEQGTGELFF. CDR3 sequence (DNA): TGTGCCAGCAGTGAACAGGGGACCGGGGAGCTGTTTTTT. This chain uses TRBV2 with TRBJ2-2, with D maybe TRBD1 (6 bases). Germline V gene sequence: CDR1 SNHLY, CDR2 FYNNEI. The CDR3 runs to 13 residues. The V end lost 2 bases, the J end lost 5 bases, and 6 bases lay between the germline ends.